Shown below are 30 T cell receptor beta chains from a single sample sequenced in a study of blood T cell repertoires in COVID-19 (dated by TCRdb to about 2020). The library relied on the immunoSEQ multiplex PCR assay. This immuneACCESS table, as held by TCRdb, lists in-frame sequences with V and J called but not all clones. Of the missing ones, under half trace to an unresolved V gene in checked studies; the others have no known cause. This sample lists roughly 280,000 clones; roughly 88% were detected once. The top ten constitute 9.5% to 12% of the sample. The material sequenced was peripheral blood. All receptors derive from a woman in her sixties or seventies with acute or convalescent COVID-19.

The chain carries TRBV4-2 and TRBJ1-4; tentative D call: TRBD1 (6 bases). This CDR3 is built from 15 residues. The V gene lost 4 bases and the J gene lost 2 bases, with 11 bases spanning the gap. Germline CDR1 and CDR2: LGHNA and YNFKEQ. CDR3 bases: TGTGCCAGCAGCCTCGAGAGGGGGACTAATGAAAAACTGTTTTTT. Amino acids: CASSLERGTNEKLFF.

This clone showed up just once. The rearrangement joins TRBV5-1 to TRBJ2-3; 11 bases fit TRBD2. Germline V gene data show CDR1 as SGHRS and CDR2 as YFSETQ. The CDR3 consists of 14 residues. V shed 5 bases, J shed 5 bases, and the junction held 4 bases outside the gene matches. CDR3: CASRASGGIDTQYF. CDR3 DNA: TGCGCCAGCAGGGCTAGCGGGGGGATAGATACGCAGTATTTT.

The chain combines TRBV27 with TRBJ2-2, with D possibly being TRBD2 (6 bases). Germline V gene lookup returns CDR1 MNHEY and CDR2 SMNVEV (reference sequence). V was pared by 5 bases and J by 6 bases, with 13 bases between. This CDR3 is 14 amino acids long. The DNA for the CDR3 is TGTGCCAGCAGTCCGGGACTCACCCCCGGGGAGCTGTTTTTT. Amino acids: CASSPGLTPGELFF.

This clone was recorded once. This sequence joins TRBV5-4 and TRBJ2-1, with 9 bases identical to TRBD1. From germline, CDR1 is SGHNT and CDR2 YYREEE (reference sequence). This CDR3 is built from 15 residues. The V gene end was trimmed by 5 bases and the J gene end by 3 bases; junction bases not matched to a gene: 6. The CDR3 DNA reads TGTGCCAGCAGGGCTACAGGGGGCAGCTACAATGAGCAGTTCTTC. Amino acid sequence: CASRATGGSYNEQFF.

The V call is TRBV10-2, the J call TRBJ1-6; TRBD1 agrees at 7 bases. Germline values: CDR1 WSHSY, CDR2 SAAADI. The trim removed 8 bases at V and 7 bases at J, leaving 2 bases unmatched. The length of the CDR3 is 12 residues. The CDR3 loop reads CASGTENSPLHF. DNA of the CDR3: TGCGCCAGCGGGACAGAAAATTCACCCCTCCACTTT.

The chain has TRBV7-9 and TRBJ2-1, with TRBD1 matching over 11 bases. Losses at the gene ends were 10 bases for V and 6 bases for J; bases not matched to a gene: 5. Germline V CDR1 and CDR2: SEHNR, FQNEAQ (reference sequence). This CDR3 is built from 13 residues. The CDR3 DNA follows: TGTGCCACAGGACAGGGGGCCGGCAATGAGCAGTTCTTC. As protein: CATGQGAGNEQFF.

As to this clone: The junction departs from germline at one end; a sequencing error may be responsible. V usage is TRBV29-1 and J usage is TRBJ1-2; the D gene is possibly TRBD1 (6 bases). Germline-derived CDR1 and CDR2 are SQVTM and ANQGSEA. The CDR3 has 11 residues. CDR3 amino acids: CSVEESGGQNF. The CDR3 DNA follows: TGCAGCGTTGAAGAGTCCGGGGGGCAGAACTTC. Variable domain in full (rest from reference TRBV29-1 and TRBJ1-2): SAVISQKPSRDICQRGTSLTIQCQVDSQVTMMFWYRQQPGQSLTLIATANQGSEATYESGFVIDKFPISRPNLTFSTLTVSNMSPEDSSIYLCSVEESGGQNFGSGTRLTVV.

The rearrangement links TRBV7-9 to TRBJ2-1; maybe TRBD1 (6 bases). Trimming took off 2 bases at V and 9 bases at J, with 11 bases between the two ends. This CDR3 region has 13 residues. CDR1 SEHNR and CDR2 FQNEAQ come from the germline V gene (reference sequence). The CDR3 protein is CASSLTGQGEQFF. CDR3 in DNA: TGTGCCAGCAGCTTAACAGGGCAAGGTGAGCAGTTCTTC.

In this sample, this clone turned up a few times. The chain joins TRBV6-5 to TRBJ1-3; 8 bases map to TRBD1. Unmatched junction bases numbered 4, after V lost 6 bases and J lost 9 bases. The CDR3 extends over 12 amino acids. CDR1 and CDR2 (germline): MNHEY, SVGAGI. In DNA, the CDR3 is TGTGCCAGCAGGGGGACAGGTGGCACCATATATTTT. Translation gives CASRGTGGTIYF.

CDR3 residues: CSASLEHEQFF. CDR3 nucleotides: TGCAGTGCTAGCCTAGAGCATGAGCAGTTCTTC. This chain uses TRBV20-1 with TRBJ2-1, with D hard to call. CDR3 length: 11 residues. Trimming pared 3 bases from V and 8 bases from J, leaving 8 bases between. CDR1 DFQATT and CDR2 SNEGSKA come from the germline V gene (reference sequence).

The chain combines TRBV5-1 with TRBJ1-3; unclear D gene. The CDR3 is 15 amino acids. Per germline, CDR1 SGHRS and CDR2 YFSETQ. V was clipped by 7 bases and J by 0 bases, with 14 bases between them. The CDR3 region has the DNA TGCGCCAGCCGCCCGACACCAGACTCTGGAAACACCATATATTTT. This sequence encodes CASRPTPDSGNTIYF.

In this sample, this clone turned up a few times. This chain uses TRBV10-1 with TRBJ1-4; D is possibly TRBD1 (6 bases). Germline CDR1 and CDR2: WNHNN and SYGVQD (reference sequence). The length of the CDR3 is 13 residues. V lost 2 bases, J lost 10 bases, and 11 bases lay in between. CDR3 DNA: TGCGCCAGCAGTGAGGACAGGCTTGGAAAACTGTTTTTT. This translates into CASSEDRLGKLFF.

The J gene is TRBJ2-1, the V gene TRBV5-6; 7 positions match TRBD1. Germline V CDR1 and CDR2: SGHDT, YYEEEE. The J segment lost 6 bases and the V segment lost 0 bases, leaving 0 bases of the junction unmatched. CDR3 length equals 13 residues. In DNA form, the CDR3 reads TGTGCCAGCAGCTTGGCAGGGGGCAATGAGCAGTTCTTC. This codes for CASSLAGGNEQFF.

The V gene is TRBV11-2, the J gene TRBJ1-5, with 7 bases fitting TRBD1. Germline loops: CDR1 SGHAT, CDR2 FQNNGV. This CDR3 is 13 amino acids long. V trimming: 9 bases; J trimming: 3 bases; junction bases outside the gene matches: 5. CDR3 region: CASGDSFNQPQHF. The CDR3 nucleotides read TGTGCCAGTGGGGACAGCTTCAATCAGCCCCAGCATTTT.

The J gene is TRBJ1-2, the V gene TRBV19, with no clear D. CDR1 is LNHDA and CDR2 is SQIVND in the germline V gene (reference sequence). This CDR3 spans 13 amino acids. V was clipped by 6 bases and J by 7 bases, with 15 bases between them. CDR3 in DNA: TGTGCCAGTAGCAATGGCGGGGTCGGTGGCTACACCTTC. Translating it yields CASSNGGVGGYTF. The variable domain in full, with the rest retrieved from reference TRBV19 and TRBJ1-2, is DGGITQSPKYLFRKEGQNVTLSCEQNLNHDAMYWYRQDPGQGLRLIYYSQIVNDFQKGDIAEGYSVSREKKESFPLTVTSAQKNPTAFYLCASSNGGVGGYTFGSGTRLTVV.

The V and J genes are TRBV6-1 and TRBJ1-6; TRBD1 agrees at 7 bases. V dropped 0 bases and J dropped 0; count of bases not matched to a gene: 8. The CDR3 length is 19 residues. The V gene's germline CDR1 is MNHNS and CDR2 SASEGT. CDR3 in amino acids: CASSEADTGVFSYNSPLHF. CDR3 DNA sequence: TGTGCCAGCAGTGAAGCCGATACAGGGGTTTTCTCCTATAATTCACCCCTCCACTTT.

The CDR3 DNA sequence: TGTGCCAGCAGCTCTACCGGCAGGAACTATGGCTACACCTTC. Its protein product is CASSSTGRNYGYTF. The rearrangement uses TRBV7-9 and TRBJ1-2; D gene ambiguous. Trimming cost V 4 bases and J 2 bases, with 11 bases left between them. The germline V gene has CDR1 SEHNR and CDR2 FQNEAQ (reference sequence). The CDR3 has 14 residues.

The genes are TRBV5-6 and TRBJ1-1; TRBD1 agrees at 12 bases. Germline loops: CDR1 SGHDT, CDR2 YYEEEE. Trimming removed 3 bases from V and 2 bases from J; junction bases left unmatched: 5. This CDR3 has 16 amino acids. As DNA, the CDR3 is TGTGCCAGCAGCTCCCGGGACAGGGGGCGAAACACTGAAGCTTTCTTT. Its protein product is CASSSRDRGRNTEAFF.

The CDR3 sequence is CASSTGGSNQPQHF. In nucleotides, the CDR3 is TGCGCCAGCTCGACAGGGGGTAGCAATCAGCCCCAGCATTTT. This chain joins TRBV5-1 and TRBJ1-5; the match to TRBD1 covers 9 bases. The CDR3 runs to 14 residues. Trimming at V came to 7 bases and at J to 0 bases, leaving 2 bases not matched to a gene. Per germline, CDR1 SGHRS and CDR2 YFSETQ. The full variable domain, completed using reference TRBV5-1 and TRBJ1-5, is KAGVTQTPRYLIKTRGQQVTLSCSPISGHRSVSWYQQTPGQGLQFLFEYFSETQRNKGNFPGRFSGRQFSNSRSEMNVSTLELGDSALYLCASSTGGSNQPQHFGDGTRLSIL.

This rearrangement joins TRBV2 to TRBJ1-5, with 7 positions matching TRBD1. The CDR3 sequence is 14 residues long. Losses at the gene ends were 4 bases for V and 4 bases for J; bases not matched to a gene: 4. Germline values: CDR1 SNHLY, CDR2 FYNNEI. As DNA, the CDR3 is TGTGCCAGCAGTGGGACAGGCCTGAATCAGCCCCAGCATTTT. Its translation is CASSGTGLNQPQHF.

The genes are TRBV7-8 and TRBJ1-5, with unresolved D. Germline CDR1 is SGHVS and CDR2 is FQNEAQ. V dropped 2 bases and J dropped 0 bases, with 2 bases sitting between them. CDR3 length: 13 amino acids. CDR3 loop: CASSLRSNQPQHF. CDR3 nucleotides: TGTGCCAGCAGCTTACGTAGCAATCAGCCCCAGCATTTT.

The chain recombines TRBV11-2 with TRBJ1-1, with TRBD1 matching 8 bases. Germline trimming cut 1 base from V and 0 bases from J; bases unmatched to any gene: 4. The length of the CDR3 is 16 residues. The germline V gene encodes CDR1 SGHAT and CDR2 FQNNGV. CDR3 in amino acids: CASSLVTGALNTEAFF. The CDR3 coding sequence is TGTGCCAGCAGCTTAGTGACAGGGGCTCTGAACACTGAAGCTTTCTTT.

As concerns this clone: The sample holds other DNA sequences that translate to the same CDR3. V usage is TRBV5-1 and J usage is TRBJ2-7, with unresolved D. V lost 4 bases to trimming and J lost 1 base, with 6 bases between them. The CDR3 spans 12 residues. CDR1 is SGHRS, CDR2 YFSETQ, per germline. CDR3 nucleotides: TGCGCCAGCAGCCGAGATTCCTACGAGCAGTACTTC. It codes for CASSRDSYEQYF.

The chain is built from TRBV19 and TRBJ1-1; 10 nucleotides match TRBD1. The CDR3 is made up of 14 amino acids. Germline lookup yields CDR1 LNHDA and CDR2 SQIVND (reference sequence). V shed 4 bases and J 4 bases; nucleotides not matched to a gene: 3. Here the CDR3 DNA reads TGTGCCAGTAGTAGGACAGGGGGAGGCACTGAAGCTTTCTTT. Residues: CASSRTGGGTEAFF.

This clone showed up just a few times. V and J are TRBV6-1 and TRBJ1-5; TRBD1 aligns across 7 bases. Germline V CDR1 and CDR2: MNHNS, SASEGT. The CDR3 runs 16 residues. The J segment lost 3 bases and the V segment lost 3 bases, leaving 8 bases of the junction unmatched. The CDR3 DNA reads TGTGCCAGCAGTGACCCTTCGGGACAGATCAATCAGCCCCAGCATTTT. Amino acid sequence: CASSDPSGQINQPQHF.

This rearrangement joins TRBV19 to TRBJ1-4; the D is unclear. This CDR3 has 15 amino acids. Germline V gene lookup returns CDR1 LNHDA and CDR2 SQIVND (reference sequence). The V gene lost 9 bases and the J gene lost 3 bases, with 17 bases spanning the gap. The CDR3 sequence is CASSSPGWANEKLFF. The CDR3 DNA follows: TGTGCCAGCAGCTCCCCGGGTTGGGCTAATGAAAAACTGTTTTTT.

Details on this clone: The sample contains more than one DNA sequence encoding this CDR3. The gene calls are TRBV12-3 or TRBV12-4 and TRBJ2-2; D uncertain. Trimming cost V 3 bases and J 6 bases, with 5 bases left between them. This CDR3 comprises 12 residues. Here the CDR3 reads CASSFYPGELFF. The CDR3 region has the DNA TGTGCCAGCAGTTTCTATCCCGGGGAGCTGTTTTTT.

This clone was detected once. V usage is TRBV5-1 and J usage is TRBJ1-6; unclear D gene. Germline V CDR1 and CDR2: SGHRS, YFSETQ. The CDR3 is 15 residues long. V was pared by 0 bases and J by 7 bases, with 11 bases between. The CDR3 coding sequence is TGCGCCAGCAGCTTGGCACGGACTATGAATTCACCCCTCCACTTT. It specifies CASSLARTMNSPLHF.

The chain uses TRBV4-1 and TRBJ2-3; 8 bases map to TRBD2. The CDR3 spans 18 residues. From germline, CDR1 is MGHRA and CDR2 YSYEKL. V lost 3 bases to trimming and J lost 1 base; unmatched junction nucleotides: 12. CDR3 region: CASSHRLVTSAGTDTQYF. CDR3 sequence (DNA): TGCGCCAGCAGCCACCGCCTCGTGACTAGCGCAGGCACAGATACGCAGTATTTT.

The chain uses TRBV7-8 and TRBJ1-1, with D uncertain. V lost 2 bases and J 3 bases, leaving 7 bases between the germline ends. The CDR3 contains 13 residues. CDR1 SGHVS and CDR2 FQNEAQ come from the germline V gene. The DNA of the CDR3 is TGTGCCAGCAGCTTAACGGGAGACACTGAAGCTTTCTTT. This gives the protein CASSLTGDTEAFF.